This TCR beta chain was retrieved from a study of blood T cell repertoires in COVID-19. Study details: Samples representing acute and convalescent COVID-19 were sourced from the United States, Italy and Spain. From T cells, B-cell-depleted T cells, or PBMCs came the material, which was cDNA or gDNA.

CDR1 is SGHRS, CDR2 YFSETQ, per germline. The CDR3 runs 15 residues. V gave up 4 bases and J gave up 8 bases, with 21 bases separating them. The table came from immunoSEQ multiplex PCR; TCRdb's copy has only in-frame clones and leaves some out. The data contain about 76,000 clones, 65% to 90% of them seen just once; the ten biggest clones take up around 41%. This chain uses TRBV5-1 with TRBJ1-2; D is perhaps TRBD1 (5 bases). The specimen sequenced was peripheral blood. The clonotype comes from an older man with acute or convalescent COVID-19. CDR3 residues: CASSRDSLGPGGYTF. CDR3 DNA sequence: TGCGCCAGCAGCCGCGATAGCTTGGGGCCGGGCGGCTACACCTTC.